This T cell receptor beta chain is drawn from a study of vaccination effects on CD4 cells after COVID-19. Regarding the study as a whole: Late in the post-vaccination period, infection-induced and vaccine-induced clones underwent marked clonal contraction.

The germline V and J ends were trimmed by 3 bases and 5 bases, with 16 bases remaining between them. The CDR3 is 15 amino acids. Looked up from germline, CDR1 is SGHTA and CDR2 is FQGTGA. Of note for this clone: Its antigen is not known.

The ViraFEST assay expanded antigen-specific CD4+ T cells with viral peptide pools before sequencing. The culture ran for roughly 10 days before CD4+ T cells were isolated. Nucleocapsid antibody tests were negative, and the vaccine recipients had no prior SARS-CoV-2 infection. It was with about 10 IU/ml IL-2 and around 10 ug/ml peptides that roughly 2.2 million PBMC per well were cultured. IL-2 medium was substituted for half the medium on days 3 and 7. Produced via immunoSEQ multiplex PCR; TCRdb's table is partial and in-frame only. The sample carries approximately 68,000 clones, around 78% recorded once.

The chain is built from TRBV7-3 and TRBJ1-2; D is possibly TRBD1 (6 bases). This receptor was identified in a human donor who received a COVID-19 vaccine. The specimen was CD4+ T cells from PBMCs cultured with SARS-CoV-2 spike peptides, collected before COVID-19 vaccination. The CDR3 region is CASSLGPQGGYGYTF. In DNA, the CDR3 is TGTGCCAGCAGCTTGGGACCACAGGGTGGTTATGGCTACACCTTC.